A single sample gave rise to the 3 T cell receptor beta chains below, sequenced in a study of regulatory T cells in long-lasting Graves disease. Arm-PCR with iRepertoire HTBI primers amplified the CDR3 regions for these TCR beta libraries. In TCRdb, the multiplex PCR reads were re-called with MiXCR into one record per CDR3 protein. The profile shows about 240,000 distinct CDR3 sequences, 20% to 25% of them singletons. The time point denotes: newly diagnosed GD, antithyroid drugs for less than 3 months. Following extraction of RNA from PBMCs, that RNA was used to make the TCR library. Sequencing was performed on peripheral blood mononuclear cells (PBMCs), taken at new diagnosis, from a patient treated with antithyroid drugs. The source is a female donor with Graves disease.

This clonotype showed up many times. The chain uses TRBV7-2 and TRBJ2-1, with TRBD1 as a possible D gene (5 bases). V dropped 7 bases and J dropped 2 bases, with 12 bases sitting between them. The CDR3 totals 14 residues. Germline V lookup: CDR1 SGHTA, CDR2 FQGNSA. The CDR3 is CASNTGPPYNEQFF. DNA for the CDR3: TGTGCCAGCAACACAGGACCCCCCTACAATGAGCAGTTCTTC.

This clonotype was picked up one time. A read error is likely here: a far larger clone is one base away. The chain is built from TRBV7-2 and TRBJ2-7; D is perhaps TRBD1 (6 bases). Deletions cut 6 bases from V and 9 bases from J, with 15 bases between. This CDR3 comprises 12 residues. From germline, CDR1 is SGHTA and CDR2 FQGNSA. The CDR3 nucleotides are TGTGCCAGCAGTTCCCGGACAGCGACGCAGTACTTC. It specifies CASSSRTATQYF.

This clonotype has a count of ten or more. The rearrangement links TRBV5-1 to TRBJ1-3; D gene uncertain. This CDR3 has 16 amino acids. Germline V gene lookup returns CDR1 SGHRS and CDR2 YFSETQ. V dropped 1 base and J dropped 0 bases, with 11 bases sitting between them. The CDR3 is CASSLRELRSGNTIYF. The CDR3 DNA sequence: TGCGCCAGCAGCTTGAGGGAACTCCGCTCTGGAAACACCATATATTTT.